This T cell receptor beta chain was captured by sequencing in a study of T cells in Graves' hyperthyroidism and ophthalmopathy. This clonotype was counted many times. This CDR3 region has 15 residues. Germline CDR1 and CDR2: SQVTM and ANQGSEA. Trimming pared 3 bases from V and 1 base from J, leaving 15 bases between. Amplified TCR beta CDR3 regions derived from RNA transcripts. A first-round RT-PCR of the TCR CDR3 used the HTBI primer set. Each CDR3 protein is one row after TCRdb ran MiXCR on the multiplex PCR reads. The repertoire consists of hundreds of thousands of distinct CDR3 sequences, with 38% occurring once and the leading ten covering more than 7%. Recently diagnosed hyperthyroidism of less than 2 months' duration affected patients aged 18 to 65.

The sequenced sample consisted of blood. This sequence originates from a man in his late teens or twenties with Graves' hyperthyroidism. This chain connects TRBV29-1 to TRBJ2-5; D is undetermined. The CDR3 DNA reads TGCAGCGTTGAGATGACCGCTTCCTTCCAAGAGACCCAGTACTTC. Its protein product is CSVEMTASFQETQYF.